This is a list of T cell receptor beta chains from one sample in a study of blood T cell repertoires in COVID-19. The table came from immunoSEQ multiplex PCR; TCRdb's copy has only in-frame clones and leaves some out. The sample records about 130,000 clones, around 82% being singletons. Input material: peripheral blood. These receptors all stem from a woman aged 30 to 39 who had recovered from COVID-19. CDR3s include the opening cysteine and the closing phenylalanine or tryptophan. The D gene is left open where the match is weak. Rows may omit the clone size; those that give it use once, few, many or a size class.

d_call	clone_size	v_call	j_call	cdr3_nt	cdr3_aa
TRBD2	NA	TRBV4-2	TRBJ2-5	TGTGCCAGCAGCCAAGAAGGAAGAGCGGGAGGGCCTCCCGAGACCCAGTACTTC	CASSQEGRAGGPPETQYF
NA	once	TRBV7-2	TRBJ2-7	TGTGCCAGCAGCTTAGCTCCAGGAGGCTCCTACGAGCAGTACTTC	CASSLAPGGSYEQYF
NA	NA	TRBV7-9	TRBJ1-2	TGTGCCAGCAGCCGACCCGGGTCAAACTATGGCTACACCTTC	CASSRPGSNYGYTF
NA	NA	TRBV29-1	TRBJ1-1	TGCAGCGTTGACTCTGCGCAGGGGACCTTCGACGCTTTCTTT	CSVDSAQGTFDAFF
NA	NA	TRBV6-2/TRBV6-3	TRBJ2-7	TGTGCCAGCAGTTCTCGTCACCAGACCTACGAGCAGTACTTC	CASSSRHQTYEQYF
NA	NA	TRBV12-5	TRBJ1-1	TGTGCTAGTGGCCTACCATTGAACACTGAAGCTTTCTTT	CASGLPLNTEAFF
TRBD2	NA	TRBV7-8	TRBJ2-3	TGTGCCAGCAGCTTAGTTGGGACTAGCGGGAGAGGCACAGATACGCAGTATTTT	CASSLVGTSGRGTDTQYF
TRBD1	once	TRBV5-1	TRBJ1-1	TGCGCCAGCAGCCAAGGACAGGTGAACACTGAAGCTTTCTTT	CASSQGQVNTEAFF
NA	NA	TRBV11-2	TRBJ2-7	TGTGCCAGCAGCCCTTCAACAGGCTACGAGCAGTACTTC	CASSPSTGYEQYF
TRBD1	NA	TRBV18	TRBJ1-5	TGTGCCAGCTCACCAAGCGACAGGGGGGATCAGCCCCAGCATTTT	CASSPSDRGDQPQHF
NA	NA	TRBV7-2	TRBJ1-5	TGTGCCAGCAGCTTAGCGTTAGGGGTTAGCAATCAGCCCCAGCATTTT	CASSLALGVSNQPQHF
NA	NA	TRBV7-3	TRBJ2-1	TGTGCCAGCAGCCCCTCTAGCGACCACTACAATGAGCAGTTCTTC	CASSPSSDHYNEQFF
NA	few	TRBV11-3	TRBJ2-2	TGTGCCAGCAGCCCCCGGGACACACAAAACACCGGGGAGCTGTTTTTT	CASSPRDTQNTGELFF
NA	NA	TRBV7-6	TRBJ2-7	TGTGCCAGCAGCATCATCCCCTACGAGCAGTACTTC	CASSIIPYEQYF
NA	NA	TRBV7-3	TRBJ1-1	TGTGCCAGCAGCCCGGGGGGGATAGGGCACACTGAAGCTTTCTTT	CASSPGGIGHTEAFF
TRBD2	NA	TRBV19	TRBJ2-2	TGTGCCAGTAGTATAGCGATCCCAACTAGCGGGAGGGCATCCACCGGGGAGCTGTTTTTT	CASSIAIPTSGRASTGELFF
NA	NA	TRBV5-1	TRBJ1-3	TGCGCCAGCAGCTCACAGGGAATTGAAGCTGGAAACACCATATATTTT	CASSSQGIEAGNTIYF
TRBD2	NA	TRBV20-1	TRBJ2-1	TGCAGTGCTAGTTGGCCACCCGGACTAGAATACAATGAGCAGTTCTTC	CSASWPPGLEYNEQFF
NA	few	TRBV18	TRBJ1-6	TGTGCCAGCTCACCAAGTGGGTCAGGAAATTCACCCCTCCACTTT	CASSPSGSGNSPLHF
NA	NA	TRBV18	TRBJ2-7	TGTGCCAGCTCACCACCCAATCAGGGGGGCAACGAGCAGTACTTC	CASSPPNQGGNEQYF
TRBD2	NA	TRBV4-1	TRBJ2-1	TGCGCCAGCAGCCAAGATCGGGGGGGGAGCGGGCTAATCTACAATGAGCAGTTCTTC	CASSQDRGGSGLIYNEQFF
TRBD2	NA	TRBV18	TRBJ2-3	TGTGCCAGCTCACCAACGTTAGCGGGGAGCACAGATACGCAGTATTTT	CASSPTLAGSTDTQYF
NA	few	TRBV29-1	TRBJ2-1	TGCAGCGTTGAGGGGGCCAACAATGAGCAGTTCTTC	CSVEGANNEQFF
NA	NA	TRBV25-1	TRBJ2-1	TGTGCCAGCAGTGACGGGAGCGCAATCTACAATGAGCAGTTCTTC	CASSDGSAIYNEQFF
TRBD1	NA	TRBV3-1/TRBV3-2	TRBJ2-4	TGTGCCAGCAGCCAAGTTTCCTCAGGGGGCGCTGAAAACATTCAGTACTTC	CASSQVSSGGAENIQYF
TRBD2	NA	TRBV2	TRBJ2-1	TGTGCCAGCACCTCGAAATTAGCGGGGAGGTCTTTGGTGAACTCCTACAATGAGCAGTTCTTC	CASTSKLAGRSLVNSYNEQFF
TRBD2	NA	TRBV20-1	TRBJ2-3	TGCAGTGCTAGTAACTTAGCGGGGATATTTAGGGCAGATACGCAGTATTTT	CSASNLAGIFRADTQYF
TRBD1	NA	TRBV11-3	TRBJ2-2	TGTGCCAGCAGCGAACAGGGGGCACAGACCGGGGAGCTGTTTTTT	CASSEQGAQTGELFF
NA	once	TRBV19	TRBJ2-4	TGTGCCAGTAGTATAGATAGCCAGGGGATAAGGGCCAAAAACATTCAGTACTTC	CASSIDSQGIRAKNIQYF
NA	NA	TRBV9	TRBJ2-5	TGTGCCAGCAGCGTTAGGGGCCAAGAGACCCAGTACTTC	CASSVRGQETQYF
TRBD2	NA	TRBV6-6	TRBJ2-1	TGTGCCAGCAGGCGACCTCGGACTAGCGGGAGGGCCGATGAGCAGTTCTTC	CASRRPRTSGRADEQFF